The 26 T cell receptor beta chains below come from one sample, sequenced in a study of T cell responses to AZD1222 COVID-19 vaccine. Repertoires were generated with immunoSEQ multiplex PCR, while TCRdb's copy carries only in-frame clones and drops some. The sample records roughly 150,000 clones, roughly nine tenths being singletons. The sample was peripheral blood, taken on day 0 of AZD1222 vaccination. These receptors were taken from an adult in good health.

This chain connects TRBV28 to TRBJ1-2; no firm D call. The CDR3 has 14 residues. V lost 6 bases and J 2 bases, leaving 13 bases between the germline ends. Germline V CDR1 and CDR2: MDHEN, SYDVKM. The CDR3 sequence: CASSPALGNYGYTF. The CDR3 DNA follows: TGTGCCAGCAGCCCGGCCTTGGGGAACTATGGCTACACCTTC.

About this clone itself: This same CDR3 is encoded by further DNA sequences in the sample. V usage is TRBV7-9 and J usage is TRBJ1-5, with TRBD1 matching 11 bases. The CDR3 has 14 amino acids. V dropped 3 bases and J dropped 7; count of bases not matched to a gene: 2. CDR1 and CDR2 from the germline V gene are SEHNR and FQNEAQ (reference sequence). Written as DNA, the CDR3 is TGTGCCAGCAGCTTGGGACAGGGGGACCAGCCCCAGCATTTT. Amino acids: CASSLGQGDQPQHF.

The chain recombines TRBV12-3 or TRBV12-4 with TRBJ2-3, with D unclear. This CDR3 has 11 amino acids. V was shortened by 5 bases and J by 5 bases, with 5 bases between the two germline ends. This CDR3 reads CASSELDTQYF. Here the CDR3 DNA reads TGTGCCAGCAGTGAACTAGATACGCAGTATTTT.

The chain combines TRBV19 with TRBJ2-3; D remains unclear. Germline V gene lookup returns CDR1 LNHDA and CDR2 SQIVND (reference sequence). The CDR3 extends over 15 amino acids. The V end lost 3 bases, the J end lost 6 bases, and 16 bases lay between the germline ends. CDR3 loop: CASSIGGPPSDTQYF. CDR3 sequence (DNA): TGTGCCAGTAGTATTGGTGGCCCGCCGTCGGATACGCAGTATTTT. Using reference TRBV19 and TRBJ2-3 for the parts outside the CDR3, the full variable domain is DGGITQSPKYLFRKEGQNVTLSCEQNLNHDAMYWYRQDPGQGLRLIYYSQIVNDFQKGDIAEGYSVSREKKESFPLTVTSAQKNPTAFYLCASSIGGPPSDTQYFGPGTRLTVL.

Here the CDR3 reads CAMTGGDGYTF. The CDR3 DNA reads TGTGCCATGACAGGGGGCGATGGCTACACCTTC. The chain has TRBV10-3 and TRBJ1-2; 10 nucleotides agree with TRBD1. Looked up from germline, CDR1 is ENHRY and CDR2 is SYGVKD. This CDR3 is 11 amino acids long. V gave up 9 bases and J gave up 6 bases; unmatched junction bases: 1.

The chain uses TRBV5-1 and TRBJ1-2; D unclear. Trimming left V 3 bases short and J 3 bases short, with 18 bases between. CDR3 length equals 16 residues. CDR1 and CDR2 from the germline V gene are SGHRS and YFSETQ. This chain's CDR3 is CASSSKDLLVDYGYTF. The CDR3, as DNA: TGCGCCAGCAGCTCGAAAGATCTGTTAGTGGACTATGGCTACACCTTC.

The gene calls are TRBV28 and TRBJ1-6; tentative D call: TRBD1 (5 bases). The V and J ends lost 5 bases and 7 bases respectively, with 12 bases between them. This CDR3 spans 14 amino acids. In germline, CDR1 is MDHEN, CDR2 SYDVKM. CDR3 sequence (DNA): TGTGCCAGCAGTACCGGGACGAAGAATTCACCCCTCCACTTT. Its translation: CASSTGTKNSPLHF.

The chain employs TRBV7-2 and TRBJ2-5, with D possibly being TRBD1 (5 bases). In germline, CDR1 is SGHTA, CDR2 FQGNSA. V lost 3 bases, J lost 2 bases, and 10 bases lay in between. The CDR3 extends over 14 amino acids. CDR3 amino acids: CASSFGAVQETQYF. The DNA for the CDR3 is TGTGCCAGCAGCTTTGGGGCAGTGCAAGAGACCCAGTACTTC.

The chain joins TRBV30 to TRBJ2-7, with 11 positions matching TRBD1. Germline-derived CDR1 and CDR2 are GTSNPN and SVGIG (reference sequence). The ends lost 3 bases at V and 3 bases at J; junction bases unmatched: 4. This CDR3 has 14 amino acids. CDR3: CAWSEDRGLYEQYF. DNA for the CDR3: TGTGCCTGGAGCGAGGACAGGGGGCTCTACGAGCAGTACTTC.

The rearrangement links TRBV4-3 to TRBJ1-1, with 7 positions matching TRBD1. This CDR3 contains 17 residues. Germline V gives CDR1 LGHNA, CDR2 YSLEER. Trimming removed 4 bases from V and 5 bases from J; junction bases left unmatched: 16. The CDR3, as DNA: TGCGCCAGCAGCCCCAGACTTGGGCAGGGGGTTCGAACTGAAGCTTTCTTT. This gives the protein CASSPRLGQGVRTEAFF.

This rearrangement joins TRBV25-1 to TRBJ2-7; no clear D gene. V was pared by 8 bases and J by 6 bases, with 14 bases between. The CDR3 spans 12 residues. CDR1 is MGHDK, CDR2 SYGVNS, per germline. The CDR3 region has the DNA TGTGCCAGCCGGTTCGGCTCTGGCGAGCAGTACTTC. Amino acid sequence: CASRFGSGEQYF.

The genes are TRBV6-5 and TRBJ2-5; D might be TRBD1 (6 bases). This CDR3 contains 12 residues. Germline V gene lookup returns CDR1 MNHEY and CDR2 SVGAGI. The V end was cut by 4 bases, the J end by 3 bases, with 6 bases between. The CDR3 nucleotides are TGTGCCAGCAGTTCAGGGGAAGAGACCCAGTACTTC. It is translated as CASSSGEETQYF.

CDR3 DNA: TGTGCCAGCAGTTTCCCAGGGGATGGCTACACCTTC. It specifies CASSFPGDGYTF. The chain couples TRBV6-2 or TRBV6-3 to TRBJ1-2, with D tentatively TRBD1 (6 bases). Germline CDR1 is MNHEY and CDR2 is SVGEGT. V was trimmed by 4 bases and J by 6 bases, leaving 9 bases between them. The CDR3 covers 12 residues.

V usage is TRBV28 and J usage is TRBJ1-5; D may be TRBD1 (6 bases). The germline V and J ends were trimmed by 2 bases and 3 bases, with 14 bases remaining between them. Germline CDR1 is MDHEN and CDR2 is SYDVKM. The length of the CDR3 is 16 residues. The CDR3 is CASSLRGAFNNQPQHF. CDR3 bases: TGTGCCAGCAGTTTAAGGGGGGCTTTTAACAATCAGCCCCAGCATTTT.

The rearrangement uses TRBV28 and TRBJ2-7; D possibly uses TRBD1 or TRBD2 (5 bases each). V shed 3 bases and J shed 7 bases, with 25 bases lying between them. This CDR3 contains 17 residues. In germline, CDR1 is MDHEN, CDR2 SYDVKM. The CDR3 here is CASSFGLAEGLRIEQYF. The DNA of the CDR3 is TGTGCCAGCAGTTTTGGGCTAGCAGAGGGGTTACGTATAGAGCAGTACTTC.

This chain links TRBV28 with TRBJ2-3; TRBD2 aligns across 7 bases. Losses at the gene ends were 6 bases for V and 4 bases for J; bases not matched to a gene: 13. Germline CDR1 and CDR2: MDHEN and SYDVKM. This CDR3 comprises 16 residues. The CDR3 loop is CASRPGGRWGPDTQYF. The CDR3 DNA sequence: TGTGCCAGCAGGCCGGGCGGGAGATGGGGACCAGATACGCAGTATTTT.

This clone was seen only a few times. V is TRBV11-3 and J is TRBJ1-5; TRBD1 aligns across 7 bases. Germline CDR1 and CDR2: SGHNT and YENEEA. V lost 1 base to trimming and J lost 2 bases; unmatched junction nucleotides: 14. This CDR3 has 19 residues. CDR3 nucleotide sequence: TGTGCCAGCAGCTTAGTAGGTTCACAGGGGCTAACGGGCAATCAGCCCCAGCATTTT. Protein sequence: CASSLVGSQGLTGNQPQHF.

The chain links TRBV6-5 to TRBJ2-1; weak D call: TRBD1 (5 bases). V was shortened by 2 bases and J by 3 bases, with 11 bases between the two germline ends. Germline V gene data show CDR1 as MNHEY and CDR2 as SVGAGI. CDR3 size: 15 residues. CDR3 residues: CASSYHRLNYNEQFF. The DNA of the CDR3 is TGTGCCAGCAGTTACCACAGGTTAAACTACAATGAGCAGTTCTTC.

The rearrangement uses TRBV4-2 and TRBJ1-4; D unresolved. Trimming stripped 2 bases from V and 7 bases from J, with 11 bases between. The CDR3 is 14 residues long. From germline, CDR1 is LGHNA and CDR2 YNFKEQ. In DNA, the CDR3 is TGTGCCAGCAGCCAACCTCGGGATCGTGAAAAACTGTTTTTT. Translated, it gives CASSQPRDREKLFF.

The V call is TRBV14, the J call TRBJ1-3; no clear D gene. Germline V gene data show CDR1 as SGHDN and CDR2 as FVKESK. V lost 3 bases and J lost 5, with 2 bases in between. The length of the CDR3 is 11 residues. CDR3 in DNA: TGTGCCAGCAGCCACCGAAACACCATATATTTT. Translating gives CASSHRNTIYF.

The chain combines TRBV9 with TRBJ2-1, with D tentatively TRBD1 (5 bases). The V gene's germline CDR1 is SGDLS and CDR2 YYNGEE. The V end lost 0 bases, the J end lost 5 bases, and 6 bases lay between the germline ends. This CDR3 comprises 13 residues. The CDR3 loop reads CASSVGRDNEQFF. CDR3 bases: TGTGCCAGCAGCGTAGGCAGGGACAATGAGCAGTTCTTC.

The rearrangement joins TRBV27 to TRBJ2-1; 12 bases agree with TRBD1. Per germline, CDR1 MNHEY and CDR2 SMNVEV (reference sequence). V shed 5 bases, J shed 3 bases, and the junction held 11 bases outside the gene matches. CDR3 length equals 18 residues. CDR3 sequence (DNA): TGTGCCAGCAGTGTACTAGGGACAGGGGGCATCCTCTACAATGAGCAGTTCTTC. Translated, it gives CASSVLGTGGILYNEQFF.

The chain is built from TRBV5-1 and TRBJ1-2; D might be TRBD1 (6 bases). The CDR3 contains 14 residues. Trimming removed 0 bases from V and 5 bases from J, with 11 bases in between. Germline V gene data show CDR1 as SGHRS and CDR2 as YFSETQ. Written as DNA, the CDR3 is TGCGCCAGCAGCTTGGAAACAGGGAGGTATGGCTACACCTTC. Translating gives CASSLETGRYGYTF.

The chain recombines TRBV28 with TRBJ2-5; 7 bases are shared with TRBD1. Trimming took 4 bases from V and 5 from J; bases not matched to a gene: 10. The CDR3 has 15 residues. The germline V gene encodes CDR1 MDHEN and CDR2 SYDVKM. The CDR3, as DNA: TGTGCCAGCAGTTGGGACAGCGATACCTGGGAGACCCAGTACTTC. Its protein is CASSWDSDTWETQYF.

The V call is TRBV28, the J call TRBJ1-6; TRBD1 is a possible D gene (5 bases). Germline V gives CDR1 MDHEN, CDR2 SYDVKM. This CDR3 spans 14 amino acids. The V gene lost 2 bases and the J gene lost 9 bases, with 11 bases spanning the gap. In nucleotides, the CDR3 is TGTGCCAGCAGTTTAGGTCAGGGTGGTTCACCCCTCCACTTT. Residues: CASSLGQGGSPLHF. Based on the CDR3 plus reference TRBV28 and TRBJ1-6, the full variable domain is DVKVTQSSRYLVKRTGEKVFLECVQDMDHENMFWYRQDPGLGLRLIYFSYDVKMKEKGDIPEGYSVSREKKERFSLILESASTNQTSMYLCASSLGQGGSPLHFGNGTRLTVT.

The chain has TRBV10-3 and TRBJ2-7, with D perhaps given as TRBD1 or TRBD2 (5 bases each). V gave up 10 bases and J gave up 3 bases, with 16 bases separating them. From germline, CDR1 is ENHRY and CDR2 SYGVKD. The CDR3 has 13 residues. The CDR3 DNA is TGTGCCACCACGGGACCTGATGACTACGAGCAGTACTTC. It is translated as CATTGPDDYEQYF.